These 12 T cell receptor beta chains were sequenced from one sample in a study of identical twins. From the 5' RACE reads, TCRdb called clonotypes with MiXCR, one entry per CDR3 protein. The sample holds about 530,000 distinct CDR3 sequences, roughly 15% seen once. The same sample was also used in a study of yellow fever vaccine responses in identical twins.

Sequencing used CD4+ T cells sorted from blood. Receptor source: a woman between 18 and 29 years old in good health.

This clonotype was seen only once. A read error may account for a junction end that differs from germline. The CDR3 loop reads CACSLGSGSLAKNIQYF. The CDR3 DNA follows: TGTGCCTGCAGTTTAGGCAGTGGGAGCTTAGCCAAAAACATTCAGTACTTC. The rearrangement joins TRBV12-3 or TRBV12-4 to TRBJ2-4, with D perhaps TRBD2 (5 bases). The CDR3 is 17 amino acids.

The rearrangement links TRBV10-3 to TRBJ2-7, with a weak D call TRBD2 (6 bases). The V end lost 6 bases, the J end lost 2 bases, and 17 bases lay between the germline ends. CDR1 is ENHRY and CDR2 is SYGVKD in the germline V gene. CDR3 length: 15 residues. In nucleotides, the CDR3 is TGTGCCATCAGGGGCGGAGGGGATCTAACCTACGAGCAGTACTTC. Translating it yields CAIRGGGDLTYEQYF.

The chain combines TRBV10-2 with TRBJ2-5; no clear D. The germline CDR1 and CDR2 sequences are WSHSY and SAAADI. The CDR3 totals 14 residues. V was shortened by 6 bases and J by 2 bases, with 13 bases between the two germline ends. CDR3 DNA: TGCGCCAGCAGGACCCCGACGGTGCAAGAGACCCAGTACTTC. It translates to CASRTPTVQETQYF.

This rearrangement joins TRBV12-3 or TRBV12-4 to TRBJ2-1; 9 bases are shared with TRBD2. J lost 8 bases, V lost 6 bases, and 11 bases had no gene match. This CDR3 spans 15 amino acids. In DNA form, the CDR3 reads TGTGCCAGCAGGCTTACCGGGACTAGCCCCCATGAGCAGTTCTTC. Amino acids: CASRLTGTSPHEQFF.

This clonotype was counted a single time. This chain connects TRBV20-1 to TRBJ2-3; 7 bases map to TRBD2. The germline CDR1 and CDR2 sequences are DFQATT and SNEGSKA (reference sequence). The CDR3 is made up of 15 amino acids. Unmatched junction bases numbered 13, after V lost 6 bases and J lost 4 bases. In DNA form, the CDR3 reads TGCAGTGCACCCCGGCGACTAGCCACGGCAGATACGCAGTATTTT. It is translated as CSAPRRLATADTQYF.

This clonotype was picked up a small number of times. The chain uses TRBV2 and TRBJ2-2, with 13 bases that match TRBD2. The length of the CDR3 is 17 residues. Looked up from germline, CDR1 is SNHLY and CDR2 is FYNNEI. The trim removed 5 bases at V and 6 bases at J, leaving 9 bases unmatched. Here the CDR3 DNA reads TGTGCCAGCAGTTCGACTAGCGGGGGGCCTGGGTCCGGGGAGCTGTTTTTT. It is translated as CASSSTSGGPGSGELFF.

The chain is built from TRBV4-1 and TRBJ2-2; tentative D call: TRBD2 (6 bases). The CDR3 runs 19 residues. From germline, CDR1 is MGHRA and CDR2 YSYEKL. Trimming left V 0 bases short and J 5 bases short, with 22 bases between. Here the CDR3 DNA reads TGCGCCAGCAGCCAAGACCCGCTGGGGCGACTGGAGGGGACCGGGGAGCTGTTTTTT. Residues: CASSQDPLGRLEGTGELFF.

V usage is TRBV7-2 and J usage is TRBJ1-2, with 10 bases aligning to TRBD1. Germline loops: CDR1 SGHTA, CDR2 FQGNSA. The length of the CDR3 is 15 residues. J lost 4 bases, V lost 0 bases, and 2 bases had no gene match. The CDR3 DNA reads TGTGCCAGCAGCTTAGCCGGGACAGGGGTCTATGGCTACACCTTC. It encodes CASSLAGTGVYGYTF.

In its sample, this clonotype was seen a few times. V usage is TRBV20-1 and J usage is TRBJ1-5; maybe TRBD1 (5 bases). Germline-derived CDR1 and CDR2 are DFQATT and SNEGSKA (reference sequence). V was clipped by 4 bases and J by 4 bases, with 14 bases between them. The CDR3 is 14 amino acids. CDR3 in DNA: TGCAGTGCTACTTCAGGGCCACCTAATCAGCCCCAGCATTTT. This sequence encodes CSATSGPPNQPQHF.

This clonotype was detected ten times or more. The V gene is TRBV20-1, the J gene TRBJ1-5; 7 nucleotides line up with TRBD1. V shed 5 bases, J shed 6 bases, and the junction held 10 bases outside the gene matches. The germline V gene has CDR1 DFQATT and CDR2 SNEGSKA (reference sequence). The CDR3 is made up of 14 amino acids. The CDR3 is CSAPTGIRGQPQHF. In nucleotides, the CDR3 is TGCAGTGCTCCGACAGGGATCCGGGGTCAGCCCCAGCATTTT.

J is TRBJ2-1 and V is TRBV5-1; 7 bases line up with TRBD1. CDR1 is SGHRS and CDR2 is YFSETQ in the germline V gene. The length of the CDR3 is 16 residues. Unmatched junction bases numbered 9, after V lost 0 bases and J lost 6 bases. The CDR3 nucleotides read TGCGCCAGCAGCTTGGAGGGCAGGGGGTTGACCAATGAGCAGTTCTTC. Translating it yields CASSLEGRGLTNEQFF. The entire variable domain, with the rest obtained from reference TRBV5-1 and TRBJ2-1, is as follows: KAGVTQTPRYLIKTRGQQVTLSCSPISGHRSVSWYQQTPGQGLQFLFEYFSETQRNKGNFPGRFSGRQFSNSRSEMNVSTLELGDSALYLCASSLEGRGLTNEQFFGPGTRLTVL.

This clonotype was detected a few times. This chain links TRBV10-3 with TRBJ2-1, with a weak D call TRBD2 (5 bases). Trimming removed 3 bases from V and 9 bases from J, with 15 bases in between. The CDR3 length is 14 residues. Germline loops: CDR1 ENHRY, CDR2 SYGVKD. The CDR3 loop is CAISDRGTGFEQFF. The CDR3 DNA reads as TGTGCCATCAGTGACCGGGGAACGGGATTTGAGCAGTTCTTC.